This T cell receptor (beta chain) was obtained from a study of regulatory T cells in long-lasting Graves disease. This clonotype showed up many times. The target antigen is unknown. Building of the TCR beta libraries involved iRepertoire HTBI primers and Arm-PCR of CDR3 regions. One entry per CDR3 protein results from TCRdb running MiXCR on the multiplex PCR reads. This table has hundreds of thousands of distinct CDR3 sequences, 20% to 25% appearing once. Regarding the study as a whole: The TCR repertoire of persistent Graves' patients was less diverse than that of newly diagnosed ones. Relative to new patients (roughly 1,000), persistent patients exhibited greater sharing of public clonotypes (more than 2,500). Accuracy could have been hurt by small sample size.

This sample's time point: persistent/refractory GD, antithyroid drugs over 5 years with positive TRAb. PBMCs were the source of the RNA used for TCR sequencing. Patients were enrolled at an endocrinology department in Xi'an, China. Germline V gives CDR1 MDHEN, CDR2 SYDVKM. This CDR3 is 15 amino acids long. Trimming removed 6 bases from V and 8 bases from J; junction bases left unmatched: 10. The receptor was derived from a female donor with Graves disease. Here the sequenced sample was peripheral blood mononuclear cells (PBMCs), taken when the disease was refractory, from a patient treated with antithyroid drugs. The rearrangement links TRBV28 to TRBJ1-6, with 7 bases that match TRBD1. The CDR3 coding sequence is TGTGCCAGCAGCCCAGGGACAGAGAATTATTCACCCCTCCACTTT. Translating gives CASSPGTENYSPLHF.